The 26 T cell receptor beta chains reported below all come from one sample, sequenced in a study of blood T cell repertoires in COVID-19. This table comes from immunoSEQ multiplex PCR, and its TCRdb copy is limited to in-frame clones, with some not included. The repertoire consists of some 150,000 clones, with roughly 87% occurring once and the leading ten covering approximately 0.98%. The specimen sequenced was peripheral blood. All receptors come from a woman between 50 and 59 years old with acute or convalescent COVID-19.

The rearrangement joins TRBV19 to TRBJ2-1; TRBD2 might be the D (5 bases). Deletions cut 8 bases from V and 0 bases from J, with 11 bases between. CDR1 is LNHDA and CDR2 is SQIVND in the germline V gene (reference sequence). The CDR3 sequence is 14 residues long. CDR3 nucleotide sequence: TGTGCCAGTCGGGGTCGAAGCTCCTACAATGAGCAGTTCTTC. It translates to CASRGRSSYNEQFF.

The rearrangement links TRBV5-1 to TRBJ2-3; possibly TRBD1 for D (6 bases). Germline V gene lookup returns CDR1 SGHRS and CDR2 YFSETQ. The CDR3 has 14 residues. Trimming stripped 0 bases from V and 2 bases from J, with 7 bases between. The CDR3 loop reads CASSLAGDTDTQYF. The CDR3 nucleotides are TGCGCCAGCAGCTTGGCAGGGGACACAGATACGCAGTATTTT.

V gene TRBV19 combines with J gene TRBJ1-1, with D possibly TRBD1 on 5 matching bases. Looked up from germline, CDR1 is LNHDA and CDR2 is SQIVND (reference sequence). Trimming cost V 5 bases and J 5 bases, with 12 bases left between them. This CDR3 is built from 13 residues. The CDR3 region is CASSANRGTEAFF. DNA of the CDR3: TGTGCCAGTAGTGCAAATAGGGGTACTGAAGCTTTCTTT.

This clone was recorded only once. The chain links TRBV3-1 (or the pseudogene TRBV3-2) to TRBJ1-3; 7 bases map to TRBD1. This CDR3 contains 16 residues. With 4 bases clipped from V and 7 bases from J, the junction kept 13 bases outside the gene matches. CDR1 is LGHDT, CDR2 YNNKEL, per germline (reference sequence). CDR3 nucleotides: TGTGCCAGCAGCCCTCGACAGGGTCATATTGGGAACACCATATATTTT. Amino acid sequence: CASSPRQGHIGNTIYF.

This clone was counted only a few times. J is TRBJ2-2 and V is TRBV13; 9 nucleotides align to TRBD2. Germline assignment: CDR1 PRHDT and CDR2 FYEKMQ (reference sequence). The CDR3 has 19 amino acids. V lost 1 base and J lost 0; bases outside the gene matches: 9. Here the CDR3 reads CASSLAAGGIYANTGELFF. The DNA of the CDR3 is TGTGCCAGCAGCTTAGCGGCGGGAGGGATATATGCGAACACCGGGGAGCTGTTTTTT.

The chain uses TRBV12-3 or TRBV12-4 and TRBJ2-3; no firm D call. The CDR3 sequence is 12 residues long. V gave up 3 bases and J gave up 4 bases, with 5 bases separating them. CDR3 residues: CASSFYADTQYF. The CDR3 region has the DNA TGTGCCAGCAGTTTTTATGCAGATACGCAGTATTTT.

V and J are TRBV9 and TRBJ2-1, with a tentative D call TRBD1 (5 bases). V lost 3 bases to trimming and J lost 8 bases, with 15 bases between them. The CDR3 contains 14 residues. CDR1 SGDLS and CDR2 YYNGEE come from the germline V gene. This CDR3 reads CASSGGQQFDEQFF. The DNA for the CDR3 is TGTGCCAGCAGCGGGGGCCAGCAATTTGATGAGCAGTTCTTC.

The rearrangement links TRBV12-5 to TRBJ2-2; a weak D match, TRBD1 (5 bases). The V gene's germline CDR1 is LGHNT and CDR2 FRNRAP. The CDR3 consists of 15 residues. V gave up 1 base and J gave up 0 bases, with 6 bases separating them. The CDR3 DNA follows: TGTGCTAGTGGTTTGGAGGGGCCGAACACCGGGGAGCTGTTTTTT. This sequence encodes CASGLEGPNTGELFF.

This rearrangement joins TRBV19 to TRBJ2-7; 9 positions agree with TRBD1. CDR3 length: 14 residues. Germline CDR1 reads LNHDA; CDR2 reads SQIVND (reference sequence). Germline trimming cut 3 bases from V and 0 bases from J; bases unmatched to any gene: 0. The DNA of the CDR3 is TGTGCCAGTAGTATGACAGGGGGCTCCTACGAGCAGTACTTC. It translates to CASSMTGGSYEQYF. The full variable domain, in which reference TRBV19 and TRBJ2-7 provide the parts outside the CDR3, is DGGITQSPKYLFRKEGQNVTLSCEQNLNHDAMYWYRQDPGQGLRLIYYSQIVNDFQKGDIAEGYSVSREKKESFPLTVTSAQKNPTAFYLCASSMTGGSYEQYFGPGTRLTVT.

The V call is TRBV6-4, the J call TRBJ1-3; D remains unclear. This CDR3 comprises 15 residues. V gave up 2 bases and J gave up 0 bases, with 8 bases separating them. CDR1 and CDR2 (germline): MRHNA, SNTAGT. The CDR3 region is CASSDPRDSGNTIYF. DNA of the CDR3: TGTGCCAGCAGTGACCCCCGGGACTCTGGAAACACCATATATTTT.

The chain has TRBV7-6 and TRBJ2-1; TRBD1 might be the D (5 bases). CDR1 is SGHVS and CDR2 is FNYEAQ in the germline V gene. V dropped 2 bases and J dropped 10 bases, with 12 bases sitting between them. This CDR3 comprises 13 residues. Here the CDR3 reads CASSLQGFGEQFF. In DNA form, the CDR3 reads TGTGCCAGCAGCTTACAGGGTTTTGGGGAGCAGTTCTTC.

The chain uses TRBV6-5 and TRBJ1-1, with D maybe TRBD1 (5 bases). V was cut by 5 bases and J by 6 bases, with 16 bases left in between. The CDR3 length is 14 residues. Germline V gene lookup returns CDR1 MNHEY and CDR2 SVGAGI. The CDR3, as DNA: TGTGCCAGCAGTACGAAAGGAGGGGCGGCTGAAGCTTTCTTT. This encodes CASSTKGGAAEAFF.

V and J are TRBV5-6 and TRBJ2-1; 8 bases align to TRBD2. Germline V gene sequence: CDR1 SGHDT, CDR2 YYEEEE. The trim removed 1 base at V and 7 bases at J, leaving 13 bases unmatched. There are 17 residues in the CDR3. This chain's CDR3 is CASSLPILAEFWNEQFF. CDR3 DNA sequence: TGTGCCAGCAGCTTGCCGATACTAGCGGAGTTCTGGAATGAGCAGTTCTTC.

This clone occurred a few times. Other DNA sequences in this sample translate to the same CDR3. V and J are TRBV9 and TRBJ2-1; the D gene is possibly TRBD1 (6 bases). This CDR3 contains 15 residues. Germline values: CDR1 SGDLS, CDR2 YYNGEE. The ends were cut back, 2 bases at V and 0 bases at J, with 9 bases in the middle. CDR3 bases: TGTGCCAGCAGCGTCCGGGACATCTCCTACAATGAGCAGTTCTTC. Amino acids: CASSVRDISYNEQFF.

The chain couples TRBV5-1 to TRBJ1-2; 9 bases fit TRBD1. Per the germline V gene, CDR1 is SGHRS and CDR2 is YFSETQ. CDR3 size: 13 residues. The ends lost 6 bases at V and 7 bases at J; junction bases unmatched: 7. The CDR3 region has the DNA TGCGCCAGCAACCCCGGGACAGGGTTTGGCTACACCTTC. Amino acid sequence: CASNPGTGFGYTF.

This chain joins TRBV9 and TRBJ2-1, with TRBD1 matching over 8 bases. This CDR3 comprises 15 residues. V was clipped by 5 bases and J by 0 bases; unmatched bases: 4. Germline values: CDR1 SGDLS, CDR2 YYNGEE. In DNA, the CDR3 is TGTGCCAGCAGAGAGACAGGGGCCTCCTACAATGAGCAGTTCTTC. Its protein product is CASRETGASYNEQFF.

The chain links TRBV5-1 to TRBJ2-2, with 8 bases identical to TRBD1. Trimming removed 4 bases from V and 3 bases from J; junction bases left unmatched: 5. This CDR3 contains 15 residues. Germline V CDR1 and CDR2: SGHRS, YFSETQ. The CDR3 nucleotides are TGCGCCAGCAGCAACACAGGGGGAGACACCGGGGAGCTGTTTTTT. Its protein is CASSNTGGDTGELFF.

The rearrangement joins TRBV5-4 to TRBJ2-1; a possible D gene is TRBD2 (7 bases). CDR1 is SGHNT, CDR2 YYREEE, per germline (reference sequence). The CDR3 length is 15 residues. Trimming cost V 8 bases and J 5 bases, with 20 bases left between them. The CDR3 spells CASVLVGGRDNEQFF. For the CDR3, the DNA is TGTGCCAGTGTCCTCGTGGGGGGGCGGGACAATGAGCAGTTCTTC. The full variable domain, rest sourced from reference TRBV5-4 and TRBJ2-1, is ETGVTQSPTHLIKTRGQQVTLRCSSQSGHNTVSWYQQALGQGPQFIFQYYREEENGRGNFPPRFSGLQFPNYSSELNVNALELDDSALYLCASVLVGGRDNEQFFGPGTRLTVL.

The V and J genes are TRBV2 and TRBJ1-2; TRBD1 is a possible D gene (5 bases). The CDR3 extends over 14 amino acids. Germline CDR1 SNHLY, CDR2 FYNNEI. V was clipped by 3 bases and J by 0 bases, with 8 bases between them. The DNA for the CDR3 is TGTGCCAGCAGTGAGGACACCCCTAACTATGGCTACACCTTC. This sequence encodes CASSEDTPNYGYTF. Full variable domain (missing parts from reference TRBV2 and TRBJ1-2): EPEVTQTPSHQVTQMGQEVILRCVPISNHLYFYWYRQILGQKVEFLVSFYNNEISEKSEIFDDQFSVERPDGSNFTLKIRSTKLEDSAMYFCASSEDTPNYGYTFGSGTRLTVV.

This sequence joins TRBV7-2 and TRBJ1-5; D is undetermined. Trimming took 3 bases from V and 0 from J, leaving 12 bases between them. CDR1 is SGHTA, CDR2 FQGNSA, per germline. There are 16 residues in the CDR3. CDR3 nucleotides: TGTGCCAGCAGCTTTCACAGTTTACTTAGCAATCAGCCCCAGCATTTT. Its translation: CASSFHSLLSNQPQHF.

The J gene is TRBJ1-1, the V gene TRBV2; no clear D gene. The V gene's germline CDR1 is SNHLY and CDR2 FYNNEI. The CDR3 length is 14 residues. The ends were cut back, 0 bases at V and 1 base at J, with 6 bases in the middle. CDR3 DNA sequence: TGTGCCAGCAGTGAAGCGCGCGGGAACACTGAAGCTTTCTTT. Translation: CASSEARGNTEAFF.

The J gene is TRBJ1-1, the V gene TRBV7-8; TRBD1 is a possible D gene (6 bases). The germline V and J ends were trimmed by 4 bases and 7 bases, with 13 bases remaining between them. Germline CDR1 SGHVS, CDR2 FQNEAQ. This CDR3 is 13 amino acids long. The CDR3 loop is CASSSMDSFEAFF. For the CDR3, the DNA is TGTGCCAGCAGCTCCATGGACAGCTTTGAAGCTTTCTTT.

The chain couples TRBV2 to TRBJ1-1; TRBD1 matches 10 bases. The CDR3 runs 15 residues. CDR1 SNHLY and CDR2 FYNNEI come from the germline V gene. Trimming at V came to 1 base and at J to 6 bases, leaving 5 bases not matched to a gene. CDR3 loop: CASSEGQGARSEAFF. DNA for the CDR3: TGTGCCAGCAGTGAAGGACAGGGGGCAAGGTCTGAAGCTTTCTTT.

This clone was observed a single time. The V call is TRBV7-8, the J call TRBJ1-1, with unresolved D. Trimming removed 3 bases at V and 4 bases at J, with 21 bases between. This CDR3 comprises 17 residues. Germline CDR1 is SGHVS and CDR2 is FQNEAQ. CDR3 in DNA: TGTGCCAGCAGCTTCCCGGGTTCCGTCCTTTTGGCCACTGAAGCTTTCTTT. Protein sequence: CASSFPGSVLLATEAFF.

The chain carries TRBV9 and TRBJ1-3; 7 bases are a match to TRBD1. Germline V CDR1 and CDR2: SGDLS, YYNGEE. The CDR3 covers 16 residues. V dropped 0 bases and J dropped 2; count of bases not matched to a gene: 5. As DNA, the CDR3 is TGTGCCAGCAGCGTAGAAGTCAGGGGGACTGGAAACACCATATATTTT. It codes for CASSVEVRGTGNTIYF.

V is TRBV28 and J is TRBJ2-7; weak D call: TRBD1 (6 bases). Germline assignment: CDR1 MDHEN and CDR2 SYDVKM. This CDR3 region has 14 residues. V shed 3 bases and J shed 3 bases, with 12 bases lying between them. CDR3 DNA sequence: TGTGCCAGCAGTTTGGGGGCAGGTTACTACGAGCAGTACTTC. This translates into CASSLGAGYYEQYF.